A single sample gave rise to the 9 T cell receptor beta chains below, sequenced in a study of cytomegalovirus exposure and HLA in healthy donors. PCR amplification relied on 60 Vbeta primers (plus 13 Jbeta primers). Only in-frame clones appear in the TCRdb table, and some are missing; sequencing was by immunoSEQ multiplex PCR. This table has roughly 98,000 clones, more than 60% appearing once. The sample consisted of PBMCs. Receptors originate from a man aged 45-65 years in good health and CMV-seronegative.

In regard to this clone: One junction end does not reproduce the germline sequence, and a read error may be involved. The chain joins TRBV7-9 to TRBJ2-3; TRBD2 aligns across 8 bases. The germline CDR1 and CDR2 sequences are SEHNR and FQNEAQ (reference sequence). The CDR3 has 16 residues. The CDR3 sequence is CSSSLARGVFADTQYF. In DNA, the CDR3 is TGTTCCAGCAGCTTAGCGCGGGGGGTGTTCGCAGATACGCAGTATTTT.

V usage is TRBV29-1 and J usage is TRBJ2-7; 9 nucleotides match TRBD1. The CDR3 contains 12 residues. Germline assignment: CDR1 SQVTM and CDR2 ANQGSEA. V lost 7 bases, J lost 7 bases, and 8 bases stayed unmatched. The CDR3 DNA is TGCAGCGGCCGGACAGGGGCGAGAGAGCAGTACTTC. It specifies CSGRTGAREQYF.

This clone has only a few counts. The chain employs TRBV30 and TRBJ1-3; 10 positions match TRBD1. Germline CDR1 is GTSNPN and CDR2 is SVGIG (reference sequence). The CDR3 runs 15 residues. V shed 0 bases and J 5 bases; nucleotides not matched to a gene: 4. The CDR3 loop is CAWSVRDRGRNTIYF. CDR3 bases: TGTGCCTGGAGTGTACGGGACAGGGGTAGAAACACCATATATTTT.

V gene TRBV7-9 combines with J gene TRBJ2-7; D might be TRBD2 (5 bases). CDR1 and CDR2 (germline): SEHNR, FQNEAQ (reference sequence). Trimming left V 5 bases short and J 3 bases short, with 14 bases between. The CDR3 is made up of 14 amino acids. CDR3 loop: CASSGRVGYYEQYF. Written as DNA, the CDR3 is TGTGCCAGCAGCGGGCGGGTGGGTTACTACGAGCAGTACTTC.

This chain connects TRBV27 to TRBJ2-1; the D gene is possibly TRBD2 (6 bases). V gave up 8 bases and J gave up 0 bases, with 26 bases separating them. There are 19 residues in the CDR3. Germline CDR1 reads MNHEY; CDR2 reads SMNVEV (reference sequence). CDR3 amino acids: CASLTSMAGPDSSYNEQFF. CDR3 bases: TGTGCCAGCCTAACCTCGATGGCGGGACCCGATAGCTCCTACAATGAGCAGTTCTTC.

The rearrangement joins TRBV29-1 to TRBJ2-5; D unclear. The J call may be faulty, since TRBJ2-7 better matches the DNA end. Germline lookup yields CDR1 SQVTM and CDR2 ANQGSEA. The CDR3 covers 13 residues. In DNA form, the CDR3 reads TGCAGCGTTGAACTTCGGTCATCCTACGAGCAGTACTTC. It encodes CSVELRSSYEQYF.

V and J are TRBV14 and TRBJ2-1, with 12 bases aligning to TRBD2. The J segment lost 2 bases and the V segment lost 2 bases, leaving 1 base of the junction unmatched. The germline V gene encodes CDR1 SGHDN and CDR2 FVKESK. This CDR3 contains 16 residues. CDR3 sequence: CASSQLAGGTYNEQFF. Here the CDR3 DNA reads TGTGCCAGCAGCCAACTAGCGGGAGGGACCTACAATGAGCAGTTCTTC.

This clone was found once. The chain recombines TRBV27 with TRBJ2-7, with D possibly being TRBD2 (5 bases). This CDR3 region has 14 residues. Germline V lookup: CDR1 MNHEY, CDR2 SMNVEV (reference sequence). The ends were cut back, 4 bases at V and 4 bases at J, with 14 bases in the middle. The CDR3 DNA is TGTGCCAGCAGTTCCCCCCCCGGGAAATACGAGCAGTACTTC. Protein: CASSSPPGKYEQYF.

V usage is TRBV6-6 and J usage is TRBJ2-5; D remains ambiguous. The tail of the sequence fits TRBJ2-7 better, so the J call may be wrong. Germline loops: CDR1 MNHNY, CDR2 SVGAGI (reference sequence). The CDR3 totals 14 residues. The CDR3: CASSYGPNKYEQYF. CDR3 DNA sequence: TGTGCCAGCAGTTATGGGCCAAACAAATACGAGCAGTACTTC.